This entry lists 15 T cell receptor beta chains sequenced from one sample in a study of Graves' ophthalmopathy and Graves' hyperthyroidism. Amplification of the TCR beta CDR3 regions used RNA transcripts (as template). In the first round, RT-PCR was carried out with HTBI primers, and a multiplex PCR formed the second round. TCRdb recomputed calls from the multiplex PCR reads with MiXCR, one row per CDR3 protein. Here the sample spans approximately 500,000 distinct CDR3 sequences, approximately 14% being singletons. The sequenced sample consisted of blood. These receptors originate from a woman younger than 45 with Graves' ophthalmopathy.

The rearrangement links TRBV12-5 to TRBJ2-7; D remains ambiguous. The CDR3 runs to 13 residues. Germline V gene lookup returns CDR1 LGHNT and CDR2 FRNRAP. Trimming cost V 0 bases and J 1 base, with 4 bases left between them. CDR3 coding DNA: TGTGCTAGTGGTTTGGTAGATTCCTACGAGCAGTACTTC. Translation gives CASGLVDSYEQYF.

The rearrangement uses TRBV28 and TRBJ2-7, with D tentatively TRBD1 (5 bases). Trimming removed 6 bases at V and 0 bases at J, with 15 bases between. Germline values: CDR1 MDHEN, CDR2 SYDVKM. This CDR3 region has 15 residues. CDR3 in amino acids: CASSPAFDSSYEQYF. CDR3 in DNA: TGTGCCAGCAGCCCCGCCTTCGACAGCTCCTACGAGCAGTACTTC.

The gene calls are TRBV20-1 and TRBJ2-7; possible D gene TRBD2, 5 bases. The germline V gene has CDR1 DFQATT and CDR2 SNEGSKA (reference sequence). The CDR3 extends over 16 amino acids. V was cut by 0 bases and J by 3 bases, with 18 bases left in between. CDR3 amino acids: CSARERGDWLIYEQYF. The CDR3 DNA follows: TGCAGTGCTAGAGAACGGGGTGACTGGCTTATCTACGAGCAGTACTTC.

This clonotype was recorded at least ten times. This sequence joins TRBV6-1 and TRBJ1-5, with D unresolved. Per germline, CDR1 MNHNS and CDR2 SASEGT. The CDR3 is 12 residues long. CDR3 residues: CAIAGSNQPQHF. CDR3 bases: TGTGCGATAGCGGGTAGCAATCAGCCCCAGCATTTT.

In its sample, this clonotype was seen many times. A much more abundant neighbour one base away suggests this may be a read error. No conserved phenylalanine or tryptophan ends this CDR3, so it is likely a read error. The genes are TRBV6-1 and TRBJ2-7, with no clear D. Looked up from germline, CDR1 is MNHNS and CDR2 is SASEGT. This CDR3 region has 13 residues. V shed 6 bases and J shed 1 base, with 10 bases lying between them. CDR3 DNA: TGTGCCAGCAGCCAAGTCGGGTCCTACGAGCAGTACCTC. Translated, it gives CASSQVGSYEQYL.

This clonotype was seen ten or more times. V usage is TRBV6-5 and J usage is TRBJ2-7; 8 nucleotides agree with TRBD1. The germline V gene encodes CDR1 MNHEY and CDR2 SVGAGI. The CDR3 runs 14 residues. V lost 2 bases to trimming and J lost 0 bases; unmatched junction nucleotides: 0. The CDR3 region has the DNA TGTGCCAGCAGTTACGACAGGGGCTCCTACGAGCAGTACTTC. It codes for CASSYDRGSYEQYF.

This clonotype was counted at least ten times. The CDR3 spells CASSSSGTVGANVLTF. As DNA, the CDR3 is TGTGCCAGCAGCTCCTCCGGTACCGTTGGGGCCAACGTCCTGACTTTC. This chain uses TRBV11-2 with TRBJ2-6; D is unclear. Trimming cost V 4 bases and J 3 bases, with 13 bases left between them. The CDR3 is 16 amino acids. Looked up from germline, CDR1 is SGHAT and CDR2 is FQNNGV.

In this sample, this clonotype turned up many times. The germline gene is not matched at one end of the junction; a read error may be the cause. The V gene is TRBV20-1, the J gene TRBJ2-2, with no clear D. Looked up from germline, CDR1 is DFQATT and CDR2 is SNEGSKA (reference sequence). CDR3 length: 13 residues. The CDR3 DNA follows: TGCAGTGCTGGAGATCGGGACACCGGGGAGCTGTTTTTT. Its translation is CSAGDRDTGELFF.

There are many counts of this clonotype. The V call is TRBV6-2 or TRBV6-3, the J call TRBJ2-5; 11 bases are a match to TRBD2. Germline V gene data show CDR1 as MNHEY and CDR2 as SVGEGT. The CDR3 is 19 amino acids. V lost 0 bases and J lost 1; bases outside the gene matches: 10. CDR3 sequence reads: CASSYSGELAGGPQETQYF. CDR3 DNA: TGTGCCAGCAGTTACTCGGGCGAGCTAGCGGGAGGACCCCAAGAGACCCAGTACTTC.

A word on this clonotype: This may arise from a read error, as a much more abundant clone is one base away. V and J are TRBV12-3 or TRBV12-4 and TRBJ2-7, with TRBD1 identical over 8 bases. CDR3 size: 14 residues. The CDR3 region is CVSSYWTGFYEQYF. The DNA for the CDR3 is TGTGTCAGCAGTTACTGGACAGGGTTCTACGAGCAGTACTTC.

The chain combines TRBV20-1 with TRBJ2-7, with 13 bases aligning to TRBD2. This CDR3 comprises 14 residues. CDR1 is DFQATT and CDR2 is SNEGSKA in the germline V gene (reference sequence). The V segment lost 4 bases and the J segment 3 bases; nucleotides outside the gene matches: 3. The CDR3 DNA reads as TGCAGTGCTAAAACTAGCGGGGGGGTCTACGAGCAGTACTTC. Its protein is CSAKTSGGVYEQYF.

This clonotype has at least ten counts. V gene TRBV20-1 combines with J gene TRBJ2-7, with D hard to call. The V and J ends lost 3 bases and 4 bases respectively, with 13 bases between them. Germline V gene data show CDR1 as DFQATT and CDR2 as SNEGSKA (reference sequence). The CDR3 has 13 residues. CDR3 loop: CSASDGPVYEQYF. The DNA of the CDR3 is TGCAGTGCTAGCGACGGGCCCGTTTACGAGCAGTACTTC.

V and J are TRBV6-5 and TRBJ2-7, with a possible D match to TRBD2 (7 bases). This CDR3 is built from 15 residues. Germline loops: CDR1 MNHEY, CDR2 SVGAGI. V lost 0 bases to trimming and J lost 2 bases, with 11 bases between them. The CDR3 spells CASSYSRGAPYEQYF. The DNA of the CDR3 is TGTGCCAGCAGTTACTCTCGGGGGGCACCCTACGAGCAGTACTTC.

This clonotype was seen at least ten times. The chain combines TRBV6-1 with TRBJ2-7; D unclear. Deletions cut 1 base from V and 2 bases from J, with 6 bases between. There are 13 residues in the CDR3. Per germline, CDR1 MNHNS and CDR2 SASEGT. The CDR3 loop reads CASSEGDPYEQYF. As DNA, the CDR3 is TGTGCCAGCAGTGAAGGAGACCCCTACGAGCAGTACTTC.

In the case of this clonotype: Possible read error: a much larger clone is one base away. CDR3 sequence reads: CASSRRGSTKTHEQYF. The CDR3, as DNA: TGTGCCAGCAGTCGAAGGGGGTCCACCAAAACACACGAGCAGTACTTC. The V gene is TRBV28, the J gene TRBJ2-7; a weak D match, TRBD1 (6 bases). The germline gives CDR1 MDHEN, CDR2 SYDVKM. This CDR3 has 16 amino acids. The V and J ends lost 5 bases and 5 bases respectively, with 22 bases between them. The full variable domain, with the rest looked up from reference TRBV28 and TRBJ2-7, is DVKVTQSSRYLVKRTGEKVFLECVQDMDHENMFWYRQDPGLGLRLIYFSYDVKMKEKGDIPEGYSVSREKKERFSLILESASTNQTSMYLCASSRRGSTKTHEQYFGPGTRLTVT.